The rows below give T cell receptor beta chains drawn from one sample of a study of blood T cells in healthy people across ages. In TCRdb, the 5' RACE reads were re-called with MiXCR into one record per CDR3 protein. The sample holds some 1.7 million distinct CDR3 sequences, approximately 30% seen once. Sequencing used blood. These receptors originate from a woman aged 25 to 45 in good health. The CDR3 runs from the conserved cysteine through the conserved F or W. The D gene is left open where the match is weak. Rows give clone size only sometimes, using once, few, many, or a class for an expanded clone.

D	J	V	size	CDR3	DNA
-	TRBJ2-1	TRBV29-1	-	CSASGVDEQFF	TGCAGCGCCTCGGGCGTGGATGAGCAGTTCTTC
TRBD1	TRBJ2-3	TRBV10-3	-	CAISEEQGVATQYF	TGTGCCATCAGTGAGGAACAGGGGGTAGCTACGCAGTATTTT
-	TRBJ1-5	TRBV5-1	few	CASSFSGLSNQPQHF	TGCGCCAGCAGCTTTTCAGGGCTTAGCAATCAGCCCCAGCATTTT
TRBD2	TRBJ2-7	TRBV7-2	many	CASSLDVSGLTYEQYF	TGTGCCAGCAGCTTAGATGTTAGCGGGCTTACCTACGAGCAGTACTTC
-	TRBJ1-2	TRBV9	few	CASSAIPGQNYGYTF	TGTGCCAGCAGCGCGATCCCCGGGCAGAACTATGGCTACACCTTC
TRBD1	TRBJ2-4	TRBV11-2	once	CASSYLRDRDGVQYF	TGTGCCAGCAGCTACCTCCGGGACAGGGATGGGGTGCAGTACTTC
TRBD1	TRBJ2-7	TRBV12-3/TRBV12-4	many	CASSLRTGGAPYEQYF	TGTGCCAGCAGTTTAAGGACAGGGGGCGCCCCCTACGAGCAGTACTTC
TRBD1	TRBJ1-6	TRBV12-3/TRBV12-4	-	CASNLQGGSNSPLHF	TGTGCCAGCAATCTCCAGGGGGGGTCAAATTCACCCCTCCACTTT
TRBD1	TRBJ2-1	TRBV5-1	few	CASSLPRPRPGQLIDNGQFF	TGCGCCAGCAGCTTGCCCCGACCAAGACCGGGACAGCTTATAGACAATGGGCAGTTCTTC
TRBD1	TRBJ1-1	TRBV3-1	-	CASSQTGKAFF	TGTGCCAGCAGCCAGACAGGGAAAGCTTTCTTT
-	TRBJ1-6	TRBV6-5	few	CAISYLGTFSNSPLHF	TGTGCCATCAGTTACCTGGGGACATTTTCAAATTCACCCCTCCACTTT
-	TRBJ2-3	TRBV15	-	CATSSQGPSTDTQYF	TGTGCCACCAGCAGCCAGGGACCCAGCACAGATACGCAGTATTTT
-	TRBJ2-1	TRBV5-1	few	CASSLESPPYNEQFF	TGCGCCAGCAGCTTGGAGAGCCCCCCCTACAATGAGCAGTTCTTC
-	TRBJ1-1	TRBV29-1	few	CSVYGGAKKAFF	TGCAGCGTTTATGGGGGGGCCAAGAAAGCTTTCTTT
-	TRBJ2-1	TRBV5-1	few	CASSLVTQTYSYNEQFF	TGCGCCAGCAGTTTGGTAACCCAGACCTACTCCTACAATGAGCAGTTCTTC
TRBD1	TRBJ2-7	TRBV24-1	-	CATSPRDSPYEQYF	TGTGCCACCAGCCCCCGGGACAGTCCCTACGAGCAGTACTTC
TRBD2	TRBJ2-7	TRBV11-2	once	CASRASGTSYEQYF	TGTGCCAGCAGGGCTAGCGGGACGAGCTACGAGCAGTACTTC
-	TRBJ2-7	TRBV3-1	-	CASSQGSHEQYF	TGTGCCAGCAGCCAAGGGAGCCACGAGCAGTACTTC
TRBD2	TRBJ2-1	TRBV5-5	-	CASSLRSGGLAGNNEQFF	TGTGCCAGCAGCTTACGGTCCGGCGGACTAGCGGGGAACAATGAGCAGTTCTTC
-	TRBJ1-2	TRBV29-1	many	CSVEGADGYTF	TGCAGCGTTGAAGGGGCAGATGGCTACACCTTC
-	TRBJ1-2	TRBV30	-	CAWTLRGSNYGYTF	TGTGCCTGGACCTTGAGGGGTTCAAACTATGGCTACACCTTC
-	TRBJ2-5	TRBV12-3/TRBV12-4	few	CASSFGRNQETQYF	TGTGCCAGCAGTTTCGGACGGAATCAAGAGACCCAGTACTTC
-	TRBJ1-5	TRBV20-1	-	CSAGGKGYQPQHF	TGCAGTGCTGGGGGCAAGGGTTATCAGCCCCAGCATTTT
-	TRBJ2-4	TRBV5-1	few	CASSPRTETNIQYF	TGCGCCAGCAGCCCTAGGACGGAGACGAACATTCAGTACTTC
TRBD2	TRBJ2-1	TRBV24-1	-	CATSARLAGGSDLYNEQFF	TGTGCCACCAGTGCCCGACTAGCGGGGGGGTCCGACCTTTACAATGAGCAGTTCTTC
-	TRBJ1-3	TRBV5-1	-	CASGWGDSHSGNTIYF	TGCGCCAGCGGCTGGGGCGACAGCCACTCTGGAAACACCATATATTTT
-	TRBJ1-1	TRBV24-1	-	CATRDGSTEAFF	TGTGCCACCAGGGACGGAAGCACTGAAGCTTTCTTT
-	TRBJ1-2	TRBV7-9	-	CASSEQQYYGYTF	TGTGCCAGCAGCGAACAGCAGTACTATGGCTACACCTTC
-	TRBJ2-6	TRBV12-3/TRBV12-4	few	CASSLKPGANVLTF	TGTGCCAGCAGTTTGAAGCCAGGGGCCAACGTCCTGACTTTC
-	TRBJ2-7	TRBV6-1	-	CASTHRSNSYEQYF	TGTGCCAGCACCCACAGGTCTAATTCCTACGAGCAGTACTTC
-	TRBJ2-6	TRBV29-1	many	CSVWDPGRSGANVLTF	TGCAGCGTTTGGGACCCGGGACGGTCTGGGGCCAACGTCCTGACTTTC
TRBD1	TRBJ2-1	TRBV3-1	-	CASSQIPGQGYEQFF	TGTGCCAGCAGCCAAATCCCGGGACAGGGATATGAGCAGTTCTTC
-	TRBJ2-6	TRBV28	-	CASRGNRDTKHSGANVLTF	TGTGCCAGCAGGGGAAACCGGGACACGAAGCACTCTGGGGCCAACGTCCTGACTTTC
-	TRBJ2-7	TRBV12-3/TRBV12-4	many	CASSLQGIYHEQYF	TGTGCCAGCAGCTTACAGGGTATTTACCACGAGCAGTACTTC
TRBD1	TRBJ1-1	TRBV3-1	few	CASSHGTGYTEAFF	TGTGCCAGCAGCCACGGGACAGGGTACACTGAAGCTTTCTTT
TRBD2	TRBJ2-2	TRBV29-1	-	CSVVGRGANTGELFF	TGCAGCGTTGTGGGGCGGGGGGCGAACACCGGGGAGCTGTTTTTT
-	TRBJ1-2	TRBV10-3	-	CAISESQGNPDGYTF	TGTGCCATCAGTGAGAGCCAGGGAAATCCAGATGGCTACACCTTC
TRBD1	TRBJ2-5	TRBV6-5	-	CASGQGQETQYF	TGTGCCTCCGGACAGGGTCAAGAGACCCAGTACTTC
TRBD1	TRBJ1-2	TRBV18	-	CASSEDRGVSGYIF	TGTGCCAGCTCAGAGGACAGGGGGGTGTCTGGCTACATCTTC
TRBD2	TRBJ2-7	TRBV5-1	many	CASSSGGNEQYF	TGCGCCAGCAGCTCGGGGGGAAACGAGCAGTACTTC
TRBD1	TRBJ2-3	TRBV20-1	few	CSASSDRAQSHSTDTQYF	TGCAGTGCTAGCAGCGACAGGGCTCAAAGCCATAGCACAGATACGCAGTATTTT
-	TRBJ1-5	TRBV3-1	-	CASSQGGVGNQPQHF	TGTGCCAGCAGCCAAGGGGGCGTTGGCAATCAGCCCCAGCATTTT
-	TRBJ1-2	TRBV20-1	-	CSAWALGYGYTF	TGCAGTGCTTGGGCATTGGGCTATGGCTACACCTTC
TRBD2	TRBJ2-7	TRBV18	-	CASSPGTTTSYEQYF	TGTGCCAGCTCTCCAGGGACTACTACCTCCTACGAGCAGTACTTC